This TCR beta chain stems from a study of identical twins. In its sample, this clonotype was seen many times. One entry per CDR3 protein, called by TCRdb with MiXCR from the 5' RACE reads. The sample has 350,000 to 450,000 distinct CDR3 sequences; 15% to 20% are singletons. V was pared by 5 bases and J by 5 bases, with 9 bases of the junction left unmatched. This CDR3 is built from 15 residues. Germline V lookup: CDR1 LNHNV, CDR2 YYDKDF (reference sequence). The chain carries TRBV15 and TRBJ2-1, with 7 bases matching TRBD1. Sequences were obtained from naive T cells sorted from blood. The receptor was isolated from a man aged 50 to 60 in good health. CDR3 loop: CATSSTGNRNNEQFF. The CDR3 nucleotides are TGTGCCACCAGCTCGACAGGGAATCGGAACAATGAGCAGTTCTTC.